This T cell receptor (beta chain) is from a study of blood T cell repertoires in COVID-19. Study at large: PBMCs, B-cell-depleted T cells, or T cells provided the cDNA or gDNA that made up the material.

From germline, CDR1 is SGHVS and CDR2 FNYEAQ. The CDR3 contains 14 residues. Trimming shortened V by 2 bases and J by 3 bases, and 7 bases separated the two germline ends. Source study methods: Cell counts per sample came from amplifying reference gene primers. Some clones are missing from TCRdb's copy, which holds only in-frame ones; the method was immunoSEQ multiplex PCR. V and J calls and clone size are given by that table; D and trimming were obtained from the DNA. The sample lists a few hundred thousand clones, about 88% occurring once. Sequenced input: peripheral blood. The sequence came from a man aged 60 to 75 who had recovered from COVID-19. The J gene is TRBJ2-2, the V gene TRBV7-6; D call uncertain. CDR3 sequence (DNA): TGTGCCAGCAGCTTACCTCAGTACACCGGGGAGCTGTTTTTT. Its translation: CASSLPQYTGELFF.